Sequencing of this T cell receptor beta chain was carried out in a study of identical twins. CDR3 size: 16 residues. V trimming: 2 bases; J trimming: 6 bases; junction bases outside the gene matches: 5. In germline, CDR1 is LGHDT, CDR2 YNNKEL (reference sequence). TCRdb fed the 5' RACE reads into MiXCR, producing one record per CDR3 protein. The sample records 200,000 to 300,000 distinct CDR3 sequences, 10% to 15% being singletons. In this sample, this clonotype turned up many times. This same sample was also taken into another study, of yellow fever vaccine responses in identical twins.

This chain uses TRBV3-1 with TRBJ2-2, with 11 bases that match TRBD2. The clonotype originates from a woman younger than 30 in good health. Specimen: memory (CD45RO+) T cells sorted from blood. In DNA form, the CDR3 reads TGTGCCAGCAGCCAAACTAGCGGGAGTGAGGCCGGGGAGCTGTTTTTT. Translation: CASSQTSGSEAGELFF.